This T cell receptor beta chain derives from a study of OX40 agonist ivuxolimab in advanced cancers. Germline-derived CDR1 and CDR2 are MDHEN and SYDVKM. The junction had 8 bases not matched to a gene; V was cut back by 6 bases and J by 5 bases. This CDR3 spans 15 amino acids. Sequenced by immunoSEQ multiplex PCR; TCRdb stores in-frame clones only, minus some. Of roughly 76,000 clones listed, 85% are singletons. The chain recombines TRBV28 with TRBJ1-1, with 11 bases identical to TRBD1. The sequenced sample was CD4+ or CD8+ T cells sorted from blood, obtained in a trial of the OX40 agonist ivuxolimab. The TCR comes from an adult with an advanced solid tumor such as melanoma, head and neck, liver or kidney cancer. Written as DNA, the CDR3 is TGTGCCAGCAGGCCAGGACAGGGGGCGAGAACTGAAGCTTTCTTT. As protein: CASRPGQGARTEAFF.